The rows below give T cell receptor beta chains drawn from one sample of a study of neurological immune-mediated disorders. TCRdb re-analysed the 5' RACE reads in MiXCR, keeping a single row per CDR3 protein. The data contain about 15,000 distinct CDR3 sequences, under 3.5% of them seen just once; the ten biggest clones take up around 20%. Sequencing was performed on CD8+ T cells from blood. The receptors were gathered from a middle-aged woman in good health. The CDR3 runs from the conserved cysteine through the conserved F or W. A D gene is named only where the DNA matches it firmly.

>TRBV6-1|NA|TRBJ2-6
CASSGALAGSGANVLTF
>TRBV12-3/TRBV12-4|TRBD2|TRBJ2-7
CASSGSGISYEQYF
>TRBV2|NA|TRBJ2-7
CASSRGQGAHEQYF
>TRBV10-3|TRBD1|TRBJ1-2
CAISELAGGGNDYGYTF
>TRBV27|TRBD1|TRBJ2-1
CASSRIGTGYNEQFF
>TRBV24-1|TRBD2|TRBJ2-1
CATSDFGSGRNEQFF
>TRBV2|TRBD2|TRBJ2-1
CASGLAGDSHEQFF
>TRBV29-1|TRBD1|TRBJ2-7
CSVEGDRDYEQYF
>TRBV20-1|TRBD2|TRBJ2-2
CSARDVRENEVGELFF
>TRBV7-9|TRBD2|TRBJ2-1
CASSSSGRTNNEQFF
>TRBV18|NA|TRBJ2-7
CASSPGAYEQYF
>TRBV20-1|NA|TRBJ2-5
CSARDQAVAQETQYF
>TRBV2|TRBD2|TRBJ2-3
CASSVRTSDTQYF
>TRBV27|NA|TRBJ2-1
CASSLSAVSSYNEQFF
>TRBV10-3|NA|TRBJ2-3
CAITEGQTQYF
>TRBV5-1|TRBD2|TRBJ2-3
CASSARLAGGLDRTDTQYF
>TRBV2|TRBD1|TRBJ2-7
CASSYNIGGEQYF
>TRBV7-8|NA|TRBJ2-3
CASSAPLARVRSYTQYF
>TRBV7-6|TRBD1|TRBJ1-2
CASSPTPGGSPYGYTF
>TRBV4-3|TRBD2|TRBJ2-3
CASSQEGSGSADTQYF
>TRBV29-1|NA|TRBJ2-7
CSVDVTGTSYEQYF
>TRBV6-5|NA|TRBJ2-7
CASSYEVGVYEQYF
>TRBV27|TRBD2|TRBJ2-7
CASSGAPGLADEQYF
>TRBV5-6|TRBD1|TRBJ1-1
CASSQMSSSRGLTEAFF
>TRBV7-2|NA|TRBJ1-4
CASSRGRVDEKLFF
>TRBV12-3/TRBV12-4|NA|TRBJ1-5
CASKVGGGGNQPQHF
>TRBV5-1|TRBD1|TRBJ2-2
CASRPGQVAGNTGELFF
>TRBV6-5|NA|TRBJ2-3
CASSYSPDVTTQYF
>TRBV5-1|NA|TRBJ2-7
CASRSSWEQYF
>TRBV29-1|NA|TRBJ2-7
CSVEAGNEQYF
>TRBV11-1|NA|TRBJ2-5
CASSLPGQETQYF
>TRBV29-1|NA|TRBJ2-2
CSVVGSNTGELFF
>TRBV6-5|NA|TRBJ2-1
CASSYASEQFF
>TRBV28|NA|TRBJ2-7
CASNLSGGVRSYEQYF
>TRBV29-1|NA|TRBJ2-7
CSVYGDSYEQYF
>TRBV10-3|NA|TRBJ2-1
CAISEGPGPDNEQFF
>TRBV29-1|TRBD2|TRBJ2-1
CSGDYGDEQFF
>TRBV6-5|NA|TRBJ2-3
CASSWIFGGTDTQYF
>TRBV7-8|TRBD1|TRBJ2-2
CASSTGQGLTGELFF
>TRBV11-2|NA|TRBJ2-3
CASSPSTDTQYF
>TRBV20-1|TRBD1|TRBJ1-5
CSAEGQGLSNQPQHF